This T cell receptor beta chain was recovered during a study of blood T cell repertoires in COVID-19. Study-level background: Acute-phase and convalescent COVID-19 samples originated in the United States, Italy and Spain.

The method was immunoSEQ multiplex PCR; TCRdb's version includes in-frame clones alone and lacks a portion of them. The sample carries around 250,000 clones, around 83% recorded once. Per germline, CDR1 MDHEN and CDR2 SYDVKM. There are 16 residues in the CDR3. Unmatched junction bases numbered 9, after V lost 5 bases and J lost 3 bases. J is TRBJ2-5 and V is TRBV28, with 10 bases lining up with TRBD2. The receptor's source is a man older than 75 with acute or convalescent COVID-19. Material for sequencing was peripheral blood. The CDR3 loop is CASSPSSAGGKETQYF. Written as DNA, the CDR3 is TGTGCCAGCAGTCCGAGCTCAGCGGGGGGGAAAGAGACCCAGTACTTC.